Given below is one TCR beta chain in context. This specimen includes other DNA sequences encoding the same CDR3. This entry belongs to a study of blood T cell repertoires in COVID-19. Study at large: Whether acute or convalescent, the COVID-19 samples came from the United States, Italy and Spain. T cells, B-cell-depleted T cells, or PBMCs supplied cDNA or gDNA.

Original analysis: By means of reference gene primer amplification, nucleated cell counts were estimated. Measured with immunoSEQ multiplex PCR; TCRdb has only the in-frame clones, and not every one. The V and J calls and clone size were taken over from that table, and D and trimming were inferred from the DNA. This table has over 25,000 clones, nearly 80% appearing once. The CDR3 length is 15 residues. Germline loops: CDR1 GTSNPN, CDR2 SVGIG (reference sequence). J lost 3 bases, V lost 0 bases, and 4 bases had no gene match. The chain employs TRBV30 and TRBJ2-3; 9 bases align to TRBD2. The source material was peripheral blood. The source is a man aged 80 or over with acute or convalescent COVID-19. In DNA, the CDR3 is TGTGCCTGGAGTGTAGGCGGGGGGGCAACAGATACGCAGTATTTT. Its translation is CAWSVGGGATDTQYF.